The text below deals with one T cell receptor (beta chain). Its antigen is still unknown. Some clones are missing from TCRdb's copy, which holds only in-frame ones; the method was immunoSEQ multiplex PCR. The sample lists about 49,000 clones, around 72% occurring once. Chemo-refractory metastatic non-small-cell lung cancer patients were treated with focal radiation plus CTLA-4 blockade with ipilimumab. The data were obtained in a study of radiotherapy plus CTLA-4 blockade in lung cancer. Study observations and caveats: How blood T cell clones changed early, along with interferon-beta, reportedly forecast response best.

V lost 1 base, J lost 4 bases, and 6 bases stayed unmatched. The CDR3 totals 17 residues. Per germline, CDR1 SGHVS and CDR2 FNYEAQ. The rearrangement links TRBV7-6 to TRBJ2-7; TRBD2 matches at 14 bases. This receptor was obtained from a human donor with non-small cell lung cancer who had a complete response to radiotherapy plus ipilimumab. This material consisted of peripheral blood, taken from a patient treated with radiotherapy plus ipilimumab. CDR3 coding DNA: TGTGCCAGCAGCTTAGGGGCAGGGACTAGCGGGAGTTACGAGCAGTACTTC. Translation gives CASSLGAGTSGSYEQYF.